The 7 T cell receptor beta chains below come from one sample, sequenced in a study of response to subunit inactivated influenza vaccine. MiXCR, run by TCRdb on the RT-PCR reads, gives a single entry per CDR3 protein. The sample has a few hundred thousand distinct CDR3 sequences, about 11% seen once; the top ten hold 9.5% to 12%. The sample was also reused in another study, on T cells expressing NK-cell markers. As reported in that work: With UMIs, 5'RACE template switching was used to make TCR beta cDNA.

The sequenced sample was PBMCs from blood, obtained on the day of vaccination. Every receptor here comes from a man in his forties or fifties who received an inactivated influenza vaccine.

CDR3 bases: TGCCGAAGTGGTGGCGGCGTCTGGGACGAGCAGTACTTC. Encoded protein: CRSGGGVWDEQYF. V is TRBV20-1 and J is TRBJ2-7; D call uncertain. Looked up from germline, CDR1 is DFQATT and CDR2 is SNEGSKA (reference sequence). The CDR3 has 13 residues.

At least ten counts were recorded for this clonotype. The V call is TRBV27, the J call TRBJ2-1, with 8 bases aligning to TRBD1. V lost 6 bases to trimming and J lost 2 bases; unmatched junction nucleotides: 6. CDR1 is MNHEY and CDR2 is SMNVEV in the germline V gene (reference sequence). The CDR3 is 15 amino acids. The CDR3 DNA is TGTGCCAGCAGGCCCGGACAGGGTACCTACAATGAGCAGTTCTTC. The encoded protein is CASRPGQGTYNEQFF.

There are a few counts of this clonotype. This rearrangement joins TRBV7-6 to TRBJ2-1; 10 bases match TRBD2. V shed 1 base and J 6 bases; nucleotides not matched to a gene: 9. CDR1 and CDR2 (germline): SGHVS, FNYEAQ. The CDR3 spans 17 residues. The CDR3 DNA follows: TGTGCCAGCAGCTTAGGTGAAGCGGGGGGGCCGGGCAATGAGCAGTTCTTC. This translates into CASSLGEAGGPGNEQFF.

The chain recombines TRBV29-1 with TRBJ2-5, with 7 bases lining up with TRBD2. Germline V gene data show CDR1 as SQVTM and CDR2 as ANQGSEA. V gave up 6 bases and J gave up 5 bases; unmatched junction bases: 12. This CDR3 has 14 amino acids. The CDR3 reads CSVRQRGGWETQYF. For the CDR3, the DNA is TGCAGCGTGCGACAGCGGGGAGGTTGGGAGACCCAGTACTTC.

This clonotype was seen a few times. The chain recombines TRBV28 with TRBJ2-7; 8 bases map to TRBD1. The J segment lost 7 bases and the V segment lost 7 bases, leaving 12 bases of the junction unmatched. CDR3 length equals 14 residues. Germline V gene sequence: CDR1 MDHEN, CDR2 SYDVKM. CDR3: CASTPGQGGFEQYF. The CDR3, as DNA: TGTGCCAGCACTCCAGGACAGGGTGGATTTGAGCAGTACTTC.

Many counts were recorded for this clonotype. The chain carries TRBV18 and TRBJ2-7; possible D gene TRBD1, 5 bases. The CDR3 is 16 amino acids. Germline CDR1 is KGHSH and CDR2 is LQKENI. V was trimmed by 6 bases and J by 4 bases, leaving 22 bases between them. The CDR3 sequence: CASSKPPGSTGYEQYF. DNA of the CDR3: TGTGCCAGCTCGAAACCCCCAGGGTCAACCGGGTACGAGCAGTACTTC. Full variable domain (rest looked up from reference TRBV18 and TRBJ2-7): NAGVMQNPRHLVRRRGQEARLRCSPMKGHSHVYWYRQLPEEGLKFMVYLQKENIIDESGMPKERFSAEFPKEGPSILRIQQVVRGDSAAYFCASSKPPGSTGYEQYFGPGTRLTVT.

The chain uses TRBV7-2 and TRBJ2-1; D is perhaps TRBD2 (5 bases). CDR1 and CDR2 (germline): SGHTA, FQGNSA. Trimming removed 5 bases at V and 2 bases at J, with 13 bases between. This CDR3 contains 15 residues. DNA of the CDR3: TGTGCCAGCAGCCTGGAGGACGGGACCTACAATGAGCAGTTCTTC. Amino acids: CASSLEDGTYNEQFF.